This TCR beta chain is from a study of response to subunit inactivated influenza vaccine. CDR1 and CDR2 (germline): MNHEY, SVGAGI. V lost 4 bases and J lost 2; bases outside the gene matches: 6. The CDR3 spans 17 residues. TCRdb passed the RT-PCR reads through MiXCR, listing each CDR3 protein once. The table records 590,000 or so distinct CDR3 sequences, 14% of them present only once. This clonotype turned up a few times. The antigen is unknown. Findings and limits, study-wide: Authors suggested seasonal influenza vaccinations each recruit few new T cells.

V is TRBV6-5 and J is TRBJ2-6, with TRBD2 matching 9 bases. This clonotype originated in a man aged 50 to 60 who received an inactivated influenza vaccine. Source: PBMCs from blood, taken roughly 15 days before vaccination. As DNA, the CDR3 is TGTGCCAGCAGTTCGGGATGGACTAGCGCTGGGGCCAACGTCCTGACTTTC. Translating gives CASSSGWTSAGANVLTF.